These 4 T cell receptor beta chains were sequenced from one sample in a study of shared clonotypes between healthy human individuals. The data were produced by immunoSEQ multiplex PCR, yet TCRdb's version contains in-frame clones alone and is incomplete. In the table there are 2,500,000 or so clones, roughly 93% of which are singletons. What was sequenced was naive CD4+ T cells from PBMCs. The sample's subset: CD45RA+ positively selected. The receptors here all came from a man aged 18 to 35 in good health. Some clones in this sample may be carry-over from other donors' samples.

The rearrangement uses TRBV9 and TRBJ2-7; 7 bases agree with TRBD1. V was clipped by 3 bases and J by 1 base; unmatched bases: 4. Per the germline V gene, CDR1 is SGDLS and CDR2 is YYNGEE. The CDR3 runs 14 residues. This chain's CDR3 is CASSATGPSYEQYF. Here the CDR3 DNA reads TGTGCCAGCAGCGCGACAGGGCCTTCCTACGAGCAGTACTTC.

The J gene is TRBJ2-7, the V gene TRBV28; D is undetermined. The CDR3 covers 13 residues. In germline, CDR1 is MDHEN, CDR2 SYDVKM. V was trimmed by 3 bases and J by 1 base, leaving 7 bases between them. DNA of the CDR3: TGTGCCAGCAGTTTGAACTATTCCTACGAGCAGTACTTC. Translated: CASSLNYSYEQYF.

The CDR3 coding sequence is TGTGCCTGGGGTAGGGATCAGCCCCAGCATTTT. Amino acids: CAWGRDQPQHF. The chain joins TRBV30 to TRBJ1-5; D is undetermined. V lost 5 bases and J 5 bases, leaving 7 bases between the germline ends. The CDR3 contains 11 residues. Per the germline V gene, CDR1 is GTSNPN and CDR2 is SVGIG (reference sequence). Complete variable domain (other parts from reference TRBV30 and TRBJ1-5): SQTIHQWPATLVQPVGSPLSLECTVEGTSNPNLYWYRQAAGRGLQLLFYSVGIGQISSEVPQNLSASRPQDRQFILSSKKLLLSDSGFYLCAWGRDQPQHFGDGTRLSIL.

This chain joins TRBV5-6 and TRBJ1-3, with D maybe TRBD1 (6 bases). The CDR3 is 15 residues long. CDR1 is SGHDT, CDR2 YYEEEE, per germline. The V end was cut by 4 bases, the J end by 0 bases, with 11 bases between. CDR3 loop: CASSETGSSGNTIYF. The CDR3 DNA reads TGTGCCAGCAGCGAAACAGGGAGCTCTGGAAACACCATATATTTT.